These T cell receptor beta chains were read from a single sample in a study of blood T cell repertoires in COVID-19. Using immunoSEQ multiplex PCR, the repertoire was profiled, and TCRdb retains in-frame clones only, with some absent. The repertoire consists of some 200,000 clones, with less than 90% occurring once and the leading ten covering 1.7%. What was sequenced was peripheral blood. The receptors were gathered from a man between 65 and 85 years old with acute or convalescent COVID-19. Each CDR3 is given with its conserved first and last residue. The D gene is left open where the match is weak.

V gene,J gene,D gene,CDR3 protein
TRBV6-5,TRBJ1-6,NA,CAIQGLTASPLHF
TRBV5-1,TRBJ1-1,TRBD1,CASSRWTGDTTEAFF
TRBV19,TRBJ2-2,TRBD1,CASSQADRDTGELFF
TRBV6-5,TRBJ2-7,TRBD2,CASSYTRGGMVEQYF
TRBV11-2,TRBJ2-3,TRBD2,CASSNSGRWADTQYF
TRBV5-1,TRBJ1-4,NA,CASSLSGGTTNEKLFF
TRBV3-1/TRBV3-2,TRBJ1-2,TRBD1,CASTRDRSSGYTF
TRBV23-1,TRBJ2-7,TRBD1,CASSLLAPRTGGDDEQYF
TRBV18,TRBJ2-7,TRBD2,CASSPRETNYEQYF
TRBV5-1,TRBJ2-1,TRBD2,CASSSSGRANSYNEQFF
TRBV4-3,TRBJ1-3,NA,CASSQDMGRGNTIYF
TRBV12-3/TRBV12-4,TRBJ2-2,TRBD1,CASSWTGDRVLFF
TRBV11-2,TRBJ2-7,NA,CASSSYGYEQYF
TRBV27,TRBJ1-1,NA,CASSSLLDRYTEAFF
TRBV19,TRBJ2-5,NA,CASSAGGAAQTQYF
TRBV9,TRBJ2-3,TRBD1,CASSGRTGVDTQYF
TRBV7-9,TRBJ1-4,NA,CASSVGSRANEKLFF
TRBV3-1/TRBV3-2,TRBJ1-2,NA,CASSDVFGQLVSYGYTF
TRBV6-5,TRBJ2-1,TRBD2,CASSYSTSGSSEQFF
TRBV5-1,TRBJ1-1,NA,CASSYRDITEAFF
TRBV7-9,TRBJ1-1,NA,CASSPTTNTEAFF
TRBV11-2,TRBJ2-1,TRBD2,CASSLGHLAGLYNEQFF
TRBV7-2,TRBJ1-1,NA,CATALVRGTEAFF